What follows are 27 T cell receptor beta chains derived from one specimen sequenced in a study of cytomegalovirus exposure and HLA in healthy donors. Here immunoSEQ multiplex PCR was the method, and the copy in TCRdb shows in-frame clones only, minus some. The top ten hold around 0.65% of the sample, which has about 110,000 clones, almost 96% seen once. The sample consisted of PBMCs. These TCRs come from a woman between 18 and 29 years old in good health and CMV-seronegative.

The chain links TRBV25-1 to TRBJ1-3, with D tentatively TRBD1 (6 bases). CDR3 length equals 13 residues. Germline loops: CDR1 MGHDK, CDR2 SYGVNS. The V end lost 3 bases, the J end lost 4 bases, and 7 bases lay between the germline ends. CDR3 in amino acids: CASSDGTGNTIYF. Here the CDR3 DNA reads TGTGCCAGCAGTGATGGGACAGGAAACACCATATATTTT.

The chain joins TRBV4-2 to TRBJ2-7, with D hard to call. V was shortened by 0 bases and J by 4 bases, with 13 bases between the two germline ends. Germline CDR1 LGHNA, CDR2 YNFKEQ. The CDR3 length is 15 residues. The CDR3 DNA reads as TGTGCCAGCAGCCAAGAGAAAATAGCAAGGTACGAGCAGTACTTC. It yields the protein CASSQEKIARYEQYF.

J is TRBJ2-2 and V is TRBV4-1; D gene unclear. Germline V gives CDR1 MGHRA, CDR2 YSYEKL. This CDR3 is built from 16 residues. Trimming took off 1 base at V and 4 bases at J, with 13 bases between the two ends. CDR3 nucleotide sequence: TGCGCCAGCAGCCAAGTCCTGGAGCGCGGCACCGGGGAGCTGTTTTTT. Translating gives CASSQVLERGTGELFF.

The rearrangement uses TRBV6-5 and TRBJ1-4; 9 bases map to TRBD1. There are 15 residues in the CDR3. J gave up 5 bases and V 6 bases, and 7 bases lay outside the gene matches. The germline gives CDR1 MNHEY, CDR2 SVGAGI. CDR3 sequence (DNA): TGTGCCAGCAGAAGCACAGGGGGCGGGAATGAAAAACTGTTTTTT. It yields the protein CASRSTGGGNEKLFF.

The rearrangement uses TRBV9 and TRBJ2-7, with a weak D call TRBD1 (5 bases). The CDR3 has 18 residues. With 0 bases removed from V and 1 base from J, the gap between germline ends came to 20 bases. The germline V gene has CDR1 SGDLS and CDR2 YYNGEE. In DNA, the CDR3 is TGTGCCAGCAGCGTAGCCCCCGAGACAGCCTACGGTTCCTACGAGCAGTACTTC. It encodes CASSVAPETAYGSYEQYF.

This chain connects TRBV2 to TRBJ1-4, with TRBD1 as a possible D gene (5 bases). The CDR3 runs 16 residues. The germline V gene has CDR1 SNHLY and CDR2 FYNNEI. V was trimmed by 1 base and J by 10 bases, leaving 19 bases between them. In DNA, the CDR3 is TGTGCCAGCAGTGAAGTTTTGTACAGCCGCGGGGGAAAACTGTTTTTT. Its translation is CASSEVLYSRGGKLFF.

This clone was found once. This chain connects TRBV2 to TRBJ1-4; D call uncertain. V was trimmed by 6 bases and J by 3 bases, leaving 8 bases between them. CDR1 and CDR2 (germline): SNHLY, FYNNEI. There are 13 residues in the CDR3. Here the CDR3 reads CASRYRSNEKLFF. The CDR3 nucleotides are TGTGCCAGCAGGTACAGATCTAATGAAAAACTGTTTTTT.

V usage is TRBV5-1 and J usage is TRBJ1-2, with 7 bases matching TRBD1. Germline V gives CDR1 SGHRS, CDR2 YFSETQ. V gave up 9 bases and J gave up 2 bases; unmatched junction bases: 13. CDR3 length equals 15 residues. The CDR3 DNA follows: TGCGCCACCCGGACAGGCCCCCAACCCAACTATGGCTACACCTTC. Protein product: CATRTGPQPNYGYTF.

V gene TRBV30 combines with J gene TRBJ1-6, with D maybe TRBD1 (6 bases). This CDR3 region has 17 residues. CDR1 is GTSNPN, CDR2 SVGIG, per germline (reference sequence). Between the trimmed V and J ends, which lost 4 bases and 3 bases, there was a span of 19 bases. The CDR3 sequence is CAWTNKAGVVYNSPLHF. Here the CDR3 DNA reads TGTGCCTGGACGAATAAAGCAGGGGTAGTCTATAATTCACCCCTCCACTTT.

This clone was detected once. The chain couples TRBV9 to TRBJ2-3, with 8 nucleotides matching TRBD2. CDR3 size: 14 residues. V lost 2 bases and J lost 5; bases outside the gene matches: 4. Germline CDR1 and CDR2: SGDLS and YYNGEE. CDR3 sequence (DNA): TGTGCCAGCAGCGTTACTAGCGGTCTAGATACGCAGTATTTT. This codes for CASSVTSGLDTQYF.

The chain combines TRBV28 with TRBJ2-7; D ambiguous. Between the trimmed V and J ends, which lost 3 bases and 0 bases, there was a span of 6 bases. This CDR3 comprises 13 residues. Germline CDR1 is MDHEN and CDR2 is SYDVKM. The CDR3 DNA reads as TGTGCCAGCAGTTTTGGCATCTCCTACGAGCAGTACTTC. Translated, it gives CASSFGISYEQYF. The full variable domain, its missing parts supplied by reference TRBV28 and TRBJ2-7, is DVKVTQSSRYLVKRTGEKVFLECVQDMDHENMFWYRQDPGLGLRLIYFSYDVKMKEKGDIPEGYSVSREKKERFSLILESASTNQTSMYLCASSFGISYEQYFGPGTRLTVT.

The chain recombines TRBV28 with TRBJ2-7; 7 nucleotides agree with TRBD2. Germline V gives CDR1 MDHEN, CDR2 SYDVKM. V shed 6 bases and J 3 bases; nucleotides not matched to a gene: 11. The CDR3 extends over 15 amino acids. The CDR3 reads CASSMERGYFYEQYF. For the CDR3, the DNA is TGTGCCAGCAGCATGGAGCGGGGTTACTTCTACGAGCAGTACTTC.

CDR3 loop: CASSPVPHLQGLEAFF. The CDR3 region has the DNA TGCGCCAGCAGCCCGGTACCCCACTTACAGGGCCTAGAAGCTTTCTTT. The J gene is TRBJ1-1, the V gene TRBV5-1, with D possibly being TRBD1 (6 bases). The V end lost 4 bases, the J end lost 8 bases, and 24 bases lay between the germline ends. The CDR3 has 16 residues. The V gene's germline CDR1 is SGHRS and CDR2 YFSETQ. The full variable domain, with the rest looked up from reference TRBV5-1 and TRBJ1-1, is KAGVTQTPRYLIKTRGQQVTLSCSPISGHRSVSWYQQTPGQGLQFLFEYFSETQRNKGNFPGRFSGRQFSNSRSEMNVSTLELGDSALYLCASSPVPHLQGLEAFFGQGTRLTVV.

V usage is TRBV5-5 and J usage is TRBJ1-3, with a tentative D call TRBD1 (6 bases). The V gene lost 0 bases and the J gene lost 4 bases, with 17 bases spanning the gap. CDR3 length: 17 amino acids. Per germline, CDR1 SGHKS and CDR2 YYEKEE (reference sequence). CDR3 in amino acids: CASSLGFGGRGGNTIYF. The CDR3 region has the DNA TGTGCCAGCAGCTTGGGGTTCGGGGGGCGAGGAGGAAACACCATATATTTT.

V and J are TRBV6-1 and TRBJ2-7; D might be TRBD1 (5 bases). The germline V gene encodes CDR1 MNHNS and CDR2 SASEGT. The CDR3 is made up of 13 amino acids. The V end was cut by 1 base, the J end by 5 bases, with 9 bases between. CDR3 region: CASSEGMGHEQYF. CDR3 DNA sequence: TGTGCCAGCAGTGAAGGAATGGGGCACGAGCAGTACTTC.

A word on this clone: Distinct nucleotide sequences in the sample also encode this CDR3. The CDR3 protein is CASSVAGNQPQHF. The DNA of the CDR3 is TGTGCCAGCAGCGTGGCGGGCAATCAGCCCCAGCATTTT. The chain joins TRBV9 to TRBJ1-5, with unresolved D. Trimming took off 2 bases at V and 2 bases at J, with 5 bases between the two ends. In germline, CDR1 is SGDLS, CDR2 YYNGEE. The CDR3 loop spans 13 amino acids.

The genes are TRBV18 and TRBJ1-5; D is perhaps TRBD1 (5 bases). Germline CDR1 is KGHSH and CDR2 is LQKENI. Deletions cut 5 bases from V and 4 bases from J, with 9 bases between. The CDR3 spans 13 residues. This CDR3 is CASSRAGNQPQHF. DNA for the CDR3: TGTGCCAGCTCAAGGGCAGGGAATCAGCCCCAGCATTTT.

The chain links TRBV6-9 to TRBJ2-7, with TRBD2 matching over 10 bases. Germline CDR1 MNHGY, CDR2 SVAAGI. V gave up 7 bases and J gave up 3 bases; unmatched junction bases: 9. This CDR3 comprises 15 residues. Written as DNA, the CDR3 is TGTGCCAGCATGATGCCTAGCGGGGGCAACTACGAGCAGTACTTC. Translating it yields CASMMPSGGNYEQYF.

This chain connects TRBV7-8 to TRBJ2-7; 11 bases align to TRBD2. The CDR3 covers 20 residues. V shed 0 bases and J 0 bases; nucleotides not matched to a gene: 13. CDR1 is SGHVS, CDR2 FQNEAQ, per germline. Here the CDR3 DNA reads TGTGCCAGCAGCTTAGCACCAACTAGCGGGGGCCTGTCTAGCTCCTACGAGCAGTACTTC. Its translation is CASSLAPTSGGLSSSYEQYF.

The chain links TRBV5-8 to TRBJ2-1; TRBD2 agrees at 8 bases. CDR3 size: 16 residues. The germline V gene encodes CDR1 SGHTS and CDR2 YDEGEE. The junction had 14 bases not matched to a gene; V was cut back by 5 bases and J by 7 bases. CDR3 loop: CASRPSPGGAGNEQFF. The CDR3 nucleotides are TGTGCCAGCAGACCCTCGCCCGGGGGGGCCGGGAATGAGCAGTTCTTC.

V gene TRBV28 combines with J gene TRBJ1-5, with D perhaps TRBD1 (5 bases). The germline gives CDR1 MDHEN, CDR2 SYDVKM. CDR3 length: 15 residues. V lost 2 bases to trimming and J lost 2 bases, with 10 bases between them. The CDR3 is CASSLPGLGNQPQHF. The CDR3 nucleotides are TGTGCCAGCAGTTTACCAGGGCTGGGCAATCAGCCCCAGCATTTT.

The chain has TRBV27 and TRBJ1-6, with a tentative D call TRBD1 (6 bases). The CDR3 runs 18 residues. Germline CDR1 reads MNHEY; CDR2 reads SMNVEV (reference sequence). V lost 0 bases and J 6 bases, leaving 18 bases between the germline ends. Written as DNA, the CDR3 is TGTGCCAGCAGTTTATCGTATAGGGACATGTCCATTAATTCACCCCTCCACTTT. Translation gives CASSLSYRDMSINSPLHF.

The gene calls are TRBV4-3 and TRBJ2-3, with 8 bases aligning to TRBD1. This CDR3 contains 16 residues. Trimming removed 0 bases from V and 3 bases from J; junction bases left unmatched: 5. In germline, CDR1 is LGHNA, CDR2 YSLEER. CDR3 sequence: CASSQDAGGSTDTQYF. CDR3 bases: TGCGCCAGCAGCCAAGATGCAGGGGGCTCGACAGATACGCAGTATTTT.

The CDR3 DNA reads as TGTGCCAGCAGCCCCTTACCCGACAGGGGTACTGGCTACACCTTC. It codes for CASSPLPDRGTGYTF. The rearrangement uses TRBV5-5 and TRBJ1-2; 8 nucleotides line up with TRBD1. CDR1 is SGHKS, CDR2 YYEKEE, per germline (reference sequence). The CDR3 is 15 amino acids. Trimming at V came to 4 bases and at J to 7 bases, leaving 12 bases not matched to a gene.

The V call is TRBV6-6, the J call TRBJ1-1; TRBD1 matches at 11 bases. The CDR3 loop spans 15 amino acids. Germline V gene lookup returns CDR1 MNHNY and CDR2 SVGAGI (reference sequence). Unmatched junction bases numbered 4, after V lost 2 bases and J lost 5 bases. The CDR3 spells CASSYMGQGGTEAFF. CDR3 DNA sequence: TGTGCCAGCAGTTACATGGGACAGGGGGGAACTGAAGCTTTCTTT.

This clone was seen only once. The chain has TRBV29-1 and TRBJ1-1, with 7 bases lining up with TRBD1. The CDR3 extends over 13 amino acids. V lost 3 bases, J lost 5 bases, and 6 bases stayed unmatched. CDR1 SQVTM and CDR2 ANQGSEA come from the germline V gene. The CDR3 DNA follows: TGCAGCGTTGATGGGGCAGGGGGGACTGAAGCTTTCTTT. Translated, it gives CSVDGAGGTEAFF. The full variable domain, completed using reference TRBV29-1 and TRBJ1-1, is SAVISQKPSRDICQRGTSLTIQCQVDSQVTMMFWYRQQPGQSLTLIATANQGSEATYESGFVIDKFPISRPNLTFSTLTVSNMSPEDSSIYLCSVDGAGGTEAFFGQGTRLTVV.

This chain joins TRBV28 and TRBJ1-1; TRBD1 aligns across 10 bases. This CDR3 contains 16 residues. With 8 bases clipped from V and 5 bases from J, the junction kept 14 bases outside the gene matches. The germline V gene has CDR1 MDHEN and CDR2 SYDVKM. The CDR3 here is CASPDRGQGVGTEAFF. CDR3 in DNA: TGTGCCAGCCCAGACAGGGGGCAAGGAGTCGGGACTGAAGCTTTCTTT.